This TCR beta chain is from a study of blood T cell repertoires in COVID-19. Study context: There were acute and convalescent COVID-19 samples, and they came from the United States, Italy and Spain. Sources were T cells, B-cell-depleted T cells, or PBMCs; the material itself was cDNA or gDNA.

Study processing details: How many nucleated cells were present was estimated from reference gene primer amplification. Profiled with immunoSEQ multiplex PCR; TCRdb holds only in-frame clones, not every one. V, J and clone size are taken as reported in that table, and D and trimming were inferred from the DNA itself. Of hundreds of thousands of clones in the sample, 89% are singletons; the top ten hold over 1.5%. Germline-derived CDR1 and CDR2 are MGHDK and SYGVNS. Trimming stripped 4 bases from V and 1 base from J, with 14 bases between. The CDR3 is 15 residues long. Seattle patient enrollment occurred during active infection, with longitudinal follow-up thereafter.

Sequencing input: peripheral blood. The J gene is TRBJ2-7, the V gene TRBV25-1; unclear D gene. The TCR was taken from a woman aged 30 to 39 with COVID-19, enrolled during active disease. The CDR3 DNA is TGTGCCAGCAGTGGACAAGGTTCAAGGTCCTACGAGCAGTACTTC. Amino acids: CASSGQGSRSYEQYF.